This T cell receptor (beta chain) was identified during a study of T cell repertoires in cytomegalovirus infection. TCRdb redid the calling of the reads with MiXCR, one entry per CDR3 protein. The sample includes around 450,000 distinct CDR3 sequences, about 11% of them seen just once. V gave up 3 bases and J gave up 4 bases; unmatched junction bases: 5. This CDR3 region has 14 residues. Germline assignment: CDR1 LGHNA and CDR2 YNFKEQ. The receptor was isolated from a human donor in good health (CMV status not recorded). Some clones in this sample may be carry-over from other donors' samples. Material for sequencing was PBMCs. This chain connects TRBV4-2 to TRBJ2-5; 7 nucleotides agree with TRBD2. This CDR3 is CASSHRSGGETQYF. CDR3 nucleotide sequence: TGTGCCAGCAGCCACCGATCGGGGGGAGAGACCCAGTACTTC.